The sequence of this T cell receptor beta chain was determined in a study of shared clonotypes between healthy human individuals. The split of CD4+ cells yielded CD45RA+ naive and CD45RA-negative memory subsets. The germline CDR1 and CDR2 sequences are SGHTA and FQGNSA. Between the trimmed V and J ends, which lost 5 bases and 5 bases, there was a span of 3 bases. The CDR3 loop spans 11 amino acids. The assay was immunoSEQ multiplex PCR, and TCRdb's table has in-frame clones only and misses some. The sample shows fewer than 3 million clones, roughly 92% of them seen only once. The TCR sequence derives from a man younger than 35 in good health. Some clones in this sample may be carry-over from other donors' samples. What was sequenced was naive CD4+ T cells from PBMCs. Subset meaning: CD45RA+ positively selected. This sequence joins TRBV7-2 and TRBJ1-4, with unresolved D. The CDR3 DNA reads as TGTGCCAGCAGCCAGAATGAAAAACTGTTTTTT. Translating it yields CASSQNEKLFF.